The 26 T cell receptor beta chains below all came from one sample that was sequenced in a study of technical replicates of blood from several donors (dated by TCRdb to 2016 to 2017). Library generation was performed with the immunoSEQ multiplex PCR assay. In TCRdb, the immuneACCESS table is reduced to in-frame sequences with V and J assigned. These tables do not hold every clone; where another copy was compared, an unresolved V gene accounts for under half, and the others remain unexplained. This sample holds about 89,000 clones; 85% to 95% were observed only once. The ten largest clones represent 0.24% of the sample. The specimen sequenced was T cells isolated from PBMCs. The receptors derive from a human donor in good health.

The chain links TRBV18 to TRBJ2-7; possible D gene TRBD1, 5 bases. The CDR3 is 17 residues long. Germline V gene data show CDR1 as KGHSH and CDR2 as LQKENI. Trimming left V 2 bases short and J 2 bases short, with 19 bases between. CDR3 protein: CASSPVTQGAQTYEQYF. The CDR3 bases are TGTGCCAGCTCACCAGTTACCCAAGGGGCACAAACCTACGAGCAGTACTTC. The full variable domain, its missing parts supplied by reference TRBV18 and TRBJ2-7, is NAGVMQNPRHLVRRRGQEARLRCSPMKGHSHVYWYRQLPEEGLKFMVYLQKENIIDESGMPKERFSAEFPKEGPSILRIQQVVRGDSAAYFCASSPVTQGAQTYEQYFGPGTRLTVT.

The V call is TRBV29-1, the J call TRBJ2-7, with a possible D match to TRBD1 (6 bases). Trimming pared 6 bases from V and 2 bases from J, leaving 20 bases between. The germline V gene encodes CDR1 SQVTM and CDR2 ANQGSEA. This CDR3 spans 15 amino acids. The CDR3 DNA is TGCAGCGTGCTCAAAACAGGGCTACCTCCCTACGAGCAGTACTTC. Protein product: CSVLKTGLPPYEQYF.

The V call is TRBV28, the J call TRBJ1-1; no firm D call. This CDR3 is built from 15 residues. Germline assignment: CDR1 MDHEN and CDR2 SYDVKM. V lost 3 bases, J lost 5 bases, and 16 bases lay in between. CDR3 DNA: TGTGCCAGCAGTTTCCTAGAACACCCCGGGACTGAAGCTTTCTTT. This translates into CASSFLEHPGTEAFF.

In this sample, this clone turned up once. The chain employs TRBV5-6 and TRBJ1-1; the D is unclear. V was shortened by 1 base and J by 0 bases, with 4 bases between the two germline ends. Germline assignment: CDR1 SGHDT and CDR2 YYEEEE. This CDR3 spans 13 amino acids. CDR3 protein: CASSLYLNTEAFF. The CDR3 DNA reads TGTGCCAGCAGCTTGTATTTGAACACTGAAGCTTTCTTT.

The V and J genes are TRBV5-5 and TRBJ2-3; weak D call: TRBD1 (5 bases). The CDR3 sequence is 14 residues long. V lost 0 bases, J lost 5 bases, and 10 bases lay in between. Germline V gene sequence: CDR1 SGHKS, CDR2 YYEKEE (reference sequence). CDR3 amino acids: CASSLGLRVDTQYF. Here the CDR3 DNA reads TGTGCCAGCAGCTTGGGCCTCAGGGTAGATACGCAGTATTTT.

The chain uses TRBV4-1 and TRBJ2-7; maybe TRBD2 (5 bases). Germline V CDR1 and CDR2: MGHRA, YSYEKL. The CDR3 has 16 amino acids. V was pared by 5 bases and J by 0 bases, with 17 bases between. The chain's CDR3 is CASSDGQRKGSYEQYF. The CDR3 DNA reads as TGCGCCAGCAGCGATGGGCAGCGGAAGGGCTCCTACGAGCAGTACTTC.

J is TRBJ2-3 and V is TRBV6-5; D not certain. Trimming removed 6 bases from V and 2 bases from J, with 9 bases in between. This CDR3 is 13 amino acids long. Germline CDR1 and CDR2: MNHEY and SVGAGI. The CDR3 bases are TGTGCCAGCAGGGCCACGTCCACAGATACGCAGTATTTT. This encodes CASRATSTDTQYF.

The chain is built from TRBV2 and TRBJ2-5, with D possibly TRBD1 on 5 matching bases. Germline V lookup: CDR1 SNHLY, CDR2 FYNNEI. V gave up 6 bases and J gave up 2 bases, with 19 bases separating them. This CDR3 comprises 16 residues. CDR3 DNA sequence: TGTGCCAGCAGAGCTGGGGCAGGAACACTGCAAGAGACCCAGTACTTC. This translates into CASRAGAGTLQETQYF.

The CDR3 region is CASMDRTYEQYF. The DNA of the CDR3 is TGTGCCAGTATGGACAGGACCTACGAGCAGTACTTC. The rearrangement joins TRBV19 to TRBJ2-7; TRBD1 aligns across 7 bases. The CDR3 extends over 12 amino acids. J lost 2 bases, V lost 7 bases, and 2 bases had no gene match. Germline V gene data show CDR1 as LNHDA and CDR2 as SQIVND (reference sequence).

This chain links TRBV4-1 with TRBJ2-2; 9 positions agree with TRBD2. Germline V lookup: CDR1 MGHRA, CDR2 YSYEKL. The CDR3 totals 18 residues. V dropped 7 bases and J dropped 1; count of bases not matched to a gene: 13. The CDR3 sequence is CASTLRGASGENTGELFF. The CDR3 nucleotides read TGCGCCAGCACCTTACGTGGGGCTAGCGGGGAGAACACCGGGGAGCTGTTTTTT.

The rearrangement links TRBV15 to TRBJ2-7; tentatively, D is TRBD2 (5 bases). The CDR3 runs 13 residues. CDR1 is LNHNV, CDR2 YYDKDF, per germline (reference sequence). Deletions cut 0 bases from V and 7 bases from J, with 10 bases between. CDR3 sequence (DNA): TGTGCCACCAGCAGAGATTTCGGGGATGAGCAGTACTTC. Encoded protein: CATSRDFGDEQYF.

This clone showed up just once. The chain combines TRBV27 with TRBJ1-5, with TRBD1 matching over 7 bases. V dropped 3 bases and J dropped 5; count of bases not matched to a gene: 4. The CDR3 is 14 residues long. Germline-derived CDR1 and CDR2 are MNHEY and SMNVEV (reference sequence). DNA for the CDR3: TGTGCCAGCAGTTTTAAGGGGGCTTATCAGCCCCAGCATTTT. This gives the protein CASSFKGAYQPQHF.

This sequence joins TRBV12-5 and TRBJ1-5, with 7 bases matching TRBD1. V lost 4 bases, J lost 7 bases, and 16 bases stayed unmatched. Germline loops: CDR1 LGHNT, CDR2 FRNRAP. The CDR3 runs to 17 residues. The CDR3 region is CASGSARRQGRGQPQHF. DNA for the CDR3: TGTGCTAGTGGTTCCGCCCGAAGACAGGGAAGAGGGCAGCCCCAGCATTTT.

J is TRBJ1-2 and V is TRBV28; weak D call: TRBD1 (6 bases). This CDR3 spans 15 amino acids. Per germline, CDR1 MDHEN and CDR2 SYDVKM. V was shortened by 6 bases and J by 7 bases, with 21 bases between the two germline ends. The CDR3 DNA sequence: TGTGCCAGCAGCCCCAATACGATGGGGGCTTCTGGCTACACCTTC. It encodes CASSPNTMGASGYTF.

This clone was counted a single time. The gene calls are TRBV7-9 and TRBJ2-5, with D possibly being TRBD2 (6 bases). CDR1 is SEHNR and CDR2 is FQNEAQ in the germline V gene (reference sequence). The CDR3 sequence is 16 residues long. V lost 11 bases, J lost 1 base, and 23 bases lay in between. DNA of the CDR3: TGTGCCCAAGAGGCGATGCGGCAGGAGGGCCAAGAGACCCAGTACTTC. Amino acid sequence: CAQEAMRQEGQETQYF.

This chain joins TRBV28 and TRBJ1-5, with D possibly matching TRBD1 (5 bases). The V end was cut by 7 bases, the J end by 1 base, with 14 bases between. Germline V lookup: CDR1 MDHEN, CDR2 SYDVKM. This CDR3 has 15 amino acids. The DNA for the CDR3 is TGTGCCAGCAAGGGACGGCGGGGGAGCAATCAGCCCCAGCATTTT. It is translated as CASKGRRGSNQPQHF.

V usage is TRBV9 and J usage is TRBJ1-1, with 10 nucleotides matching TRBD1. CDR3 length: 16 residues. Germline values: CDR1 SGDLS, CDR2 YYNGEE. The V and J ends lost 3 bases and 5 bases, in that order; junction bases with no gene match: 10. The CDR3 DNA reads as TGTGCCAGCAGCGGTGACGCGACAGGGGGCCTAACTGAAGCTTTCTTT. Translation: CASSGDATGGLTEAFF.

This sequence joins TRBV7-9 and TRBJ1-1; no reliable D call. V lost 4 bases to trimming and J lost 4 bases, with 10 bases between them. This CDR3 spans 13 amino acids. Germline V gives CDR1 SEHNR, CDR2 FQNEAQ (reference sequence). This CDR3 reads CASSSYGSTEAFF. The CDR3 DNA follows: TGTGCCAGCAGCTCTTATGGGAGCACTGAAGCTTTCTTT.

The rearrangement uses TRBV7-8 and TRBJ1-2; no clear D gene. Germline V lookup: CDR1 SGHVS, CDR2 FQNEAQ. This CDR3 is 13 amino acids long. V shed 5 bases and J shed 6 bases, with 13 bases lying between them. This CDR3 reads CASSELRGNGYTF. For the CDR3, the DNA is TGTGCCAGCAGCGAGCTTCGGGGTAATGGCTACACCTTC.

V is TRBV18 and J is TRBJ1-1; D uncertain. Per the germline V gene, CDR1 is KGHSH and CDR2 is LQKENI. Trimming pared 2 bases from V and 1 base from J, leaving 11 bases between. CDR3 length: 15 residues. CDR3 bases: TGTGCCAGCTCACCAATACAGCAGAGGAACACTGAAGCTTTCTTT. Translated, it gives CASSPIQQRNTEAFF.

This chain links TRBV2 with TRBJ1-2; D is ambiguous. Germline assignment: CDR1 SNHLY and CDR2 FYNNEI. Trimming cost V 4 bases and J 3 bases, with 12 bases left between them. The CDR3 spans 14 residues. Here the CDR3 DNA reads TGTGCCAGCAGTGGGGCCAGGCAAGACTATGGCTACACCTTC. This codes for CASSGARQDYGYTF.

In this sample, this clone turned up once. The DNA of the CDR3 is TGTGCCAGCAGTTACCGATTGTGGGGGGGAGCTTTCTTT. Encoded protein: CASSYRLWGGAFF. This chain connects TRBV6-5 to TRBJ1-1, with a weak D call TRBD1 (5 bases). V lost 2 bases and J 10 bases, leaving 14 bases between the germline ends. The germline CDR1 and CDR2 sequences are MNHEY and SVGAGI. The CDR3 is 13 amino acids.

This sequence joins TRBV4-1 and TRBJ1-3; TRBD1 is a possible D gene (5 bases). Trimming cost V 6 bases and J 0 bases, with 12 bases left between them. Germline assignment: CDR1 MGHRA and CDR2 YSYEKL. This CDR3 is built from 15 residues. CDR3 amino acids: CASRPGSLSGNTIYF. The DNA for the CDR3 is TGCGCCAGCAGGCCAGGGTCCCTCTCTGGAAACACCATATATTTT.

The V gene is TRBV10-3, the J gene TRBJ2-3; 14 positions agree with TRBD2. This CDR3 is 15 amino acids long. The germline V gene encodes CDR1 ENHRY and CDR2 SYGVKD. With V trimmed by 7 bases and J by 6 bases, 6 bases remained unmatched. In DNA, the CDR3 is TGTGCCATCAAGGGGACTAGCGGGAGTAGCGATACGCAGTATTTT. Residues: CAIKGTSGSSDTQYF.

The chain has TRBV6-5 and TRBJ2-5; 7 nucleotides match TRBD2. Trimming took 2 bases from V and 2 from J; bases not matched to a gene: 8. Looked up from germline, CDR1 is MNHEY and CDR2 is SVGAGI. The CDR3 is 16 amino acids. Written as DNA, the CDR3 is TGTGCCAGCAGTTACGGTGTGGGGGGGACTCAAGAGACCCAGTACTTC. Encoded protein: CASSYGVGGTQETQYF.

The rearrangement uses TRBV30 and TRBJ2-1; D remains ambiguous. Trimming pared 6 bases from V and 8 bases from J, leaving 14 bases between. Germline lookup yields CDR1 GTSNPN and CDR2 SVGIG (reference sequence). The CDR3 extends over 12 amino acids. CDR3 sequence: CACMNSPYEQFF. Written as DNA, the CDR3 is TGTGCCTGTATGAACTCCCCGTATGAGCAGTTCTTC.